This record concerns one T cell receptor beta chain sequence. Its antigen is not identified. Germline V CDR1 and CDR2: MNHEY, SVGAGI. V gave up 7 bases and J gave up 0 bases, with 13 bases separating them. The CDR3 extends over 15 amino acids. Repertoires were generated with immunoSEQ multiplex PCR, while TCRdb's copy carries only in-frame clones and drops some. Of about 160,000 clones listed, 85% to 90% are singletons. The source of the sample is a study of cytomegalovirus exposure and HLA in healthy donors. General study results and limits: First-cohort TCR clusters were later found to tend to co-occur in the approximately 110 validation repertoires. Reports described diagnosis of cytomegalovirus status by the classifier as highly specific and sensitive.

These donors were members of the 120-subject validation cohort, a group separate from the approximately 640-subject first cohort. This TCR was sampled from a man aged 18 to 29 in good health and CMV-seropositive. The rearrangement uses TRBV6-5 and TRBJ1-3; no clear D. Specimen: PBMCs. The CDR3 DNA reads TGTGCCAGCAAATTTGGCAAGTCCTCTGGAAACACCATATATTTT. It yields the protein CASKFGKSSGNTIYF.